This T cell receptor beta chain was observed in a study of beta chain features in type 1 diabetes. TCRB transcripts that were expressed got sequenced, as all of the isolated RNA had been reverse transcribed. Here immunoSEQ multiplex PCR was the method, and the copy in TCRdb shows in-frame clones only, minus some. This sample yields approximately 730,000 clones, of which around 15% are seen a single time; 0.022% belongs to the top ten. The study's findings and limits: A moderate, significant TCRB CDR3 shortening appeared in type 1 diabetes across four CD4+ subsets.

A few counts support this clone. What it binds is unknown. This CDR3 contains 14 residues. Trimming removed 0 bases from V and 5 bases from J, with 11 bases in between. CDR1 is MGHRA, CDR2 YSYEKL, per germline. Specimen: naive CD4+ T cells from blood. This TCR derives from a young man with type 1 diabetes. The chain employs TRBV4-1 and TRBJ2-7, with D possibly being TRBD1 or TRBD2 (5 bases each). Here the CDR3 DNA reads TGCGCCAGCAGCCAAGAGTCCAGGGACCACGAGCAGTACTTC. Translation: CASSQESRDHEQYF.